The source of this T cell receptor (beta chain) is a study of T cell responses to AZD1222 COVID-19 vaccine. Findings and limits, study-wide: Repertoire collection took place solely once the T cell response had peaked.

Generated by immunoSEQ multiplex PCR, the TCRdb table keeps only in-frame clones and is missing some. Of 150,000 to 190,000 clones in the sample, more than 90% were seen once. A note on this clone: Antigen unknown.

Sequenced here: peripheral blood, sampled 28 days after the second AZD1222 dose. The clonotype comes from an adult who received the AZD1222 COVID-19 vaccine.

DNA for the CDR3: TGTGCCAGCAGTGTTGGGACAGGGAGTGGCCAGCCCCAGCATTTT. This encodes CASSVGTGSGQPQHF. J is TRBJ1-5 and V is TRBV2; 9 bases match TRBD1. J lost 7 bases, V lost 4 bases, and 8 bases had no gene match. The CDR3 is made up of 15 amino acids. The germline V gene has CDR1 SNHLY and CDR2 FYNNEI.